These T cell receptor beta chains were read from a single sample in a study of control samples from healthy donors and cancer patients. Produced via immunoSEQ multiplex PCR; TCRdb's table is partial and in-frame only. The sample lists 80,000 to 100,000 clones; around three quarters were seen once. The sequenced material came from blood. These receptors were collected from a woman in her twenties or thirties in good health. Each CDR3 is given with its conserved first and last residue. A D gene is named only where the DNA matches it firmly. Clone size appears in some rows only: once, few, many, or a class for an expanded clone.

abundance	v_gene	d_gene	j_gene	CDR3aa	CDR3nt
-	TRBV6-1	TRBD2	TRBJ2-5	CASSDGLAGVKRETQYF	TGTGCCAGCAGTGATGGGTTAGCGGGGGTGAAAAGGGAGACCCAGTACTTC
-	TRBV2	-	TRBJ2-6	CASNRPSSGANVLTF	TGTGCCAGCAACAGGCCTAGCTCTGGGGCCAACGTCCTGACTTTC
-	TRBV4-2	TRBD1	TRBJ1-2	CASSQELGSRAGGSYGYTF	TGTGCCAGCAGCCAAGAATTGGGTAGCCGGGCAGGGGGCTCCTATGGCTACACCTTC
-	TRBV19	TRBD1	TRBJ1-6	CASSRRPRTGTISPLHF	TGTGCCAGTAGTCGCCGTCCGAGGACAGGGACCATTTCACCCCTCCACTTT
-	TRBV6-1	-	TRBJ1-6	CASSENGHSPLHF	TGTGCCAGCAGTGAGAACGGGCATTCACCCCTCCACTTT
few	TRBV30	-	TRBJ2-7	CAWSRGWEQYF	TGTGCCTGGAGTAGGGGGTGGGAGCAGTACTTC
-	TRBV6-5	-	TRBJ1-1	CASSKRMNTEAFF	TGTGCCAGCAGTAAACGGATGAACACTGAAGCTTTCTTT
-	TRBV19	-	TRBJ2-6	CASSIVRVWGKAGANVLTF	TGTGCCAGTAGTATAGTGCGTGTGTGGGGGAAAGCTGGGGCCAACGTCCTGACTTTC
once	TRBV10-3	TRBD2	TRBJ2-3	CAIKPGLAAITDTQYF	TGTGCCATCAAGCCAGGCCTAGCGGCGATCACAGATACGCAGTATTTT
few	TRBV3-1/TRBV3-2	-	TRBJ1-1	CASSQEGGSEAFF	TGTGCCAGCAGCCAAGAGGGTGGGTCTGAAGCTTTCTTT
once	TRBV4-1	-	TRBJ2-2	CASSQAQKNTGELFF	TGCGCCAGCAGCCAAGCACAGAAGAACACCGGGGAGCTGTTTTTT
few	TRBV18	-	TRBJ2-7	CASSPYLGEQYF	TGTGCCAGCTCACCATATCTCGGCGAGCAGTACTTC
-	TRBV19	-	TRBJ1-2	CASSRPRTDYGYTF	TGTGCCAGTAGCCGCCCCCGGACAGACTATGGCTACACCTTC
few	TRBV11-3	-	TRBJ2-1	CASSLQGNSYNEQFF	TGTGCCAGCAGCTTACAGGGGAACTCCTACAATGAGCAGTTCTTC
-	TRBV29-1	-	TRBJ1-4	CSARPGATNEKLFF	TGCAGCGCCCGACCGGGTGCAACTAATGAAAAACTGTTTTTT
-	TRBV11-3	TRBD1	TRBJ1-1	CASSEGTDRAAEAFF	TGTGCCAGCAGCGAGGGGACAGACCGGGCCGCTGAAGCTTTCTTT
-	TRBV6-2/TRBV6-3	-	TRBJ1-2	CASSRQNYGYTF	TGTGCCAGCAGTCGACAGAACTATGGCTACACCTTC